Each of the 30 T cell receptor beta chains below was sequenced from the same sample in a study of T cells in localized non-small cell lung cancer (TCRdb year 2020). Library preparation was by the immunoSEQ multiplex PCR assay. TCRdb took this table from immuneACCESS and kept in-frame rearrangements with V and J called. Such tables lack part of the clones; where checked against another copy, unresolved V genes explain under half of the gap, and the rest is unexplained. The sample table contains about 33,000 clones; only one count was recorded for 85% to 90% of them. The top ten constitute roughly 4% of the sample. The sequenced sample was peripheral blood, obtained before any cancer treatment. The receptors here all came from a man aged 35 to 70 with stage I lung adenocarcinoma.

The V gene is TRBV10-3, the J gene TRBJ1-5; D gene ambiguous. V shed 8 bases and J shed 0 bases, with 14 bases lying between them. The CDR3 covers 15 residues. Germline CDR1 and CDR2: ENHRY and SYGVKD. The CDR3 spells CAIGAGVDSNQPQHF. CDR3 sequence (DNA): TGTGCCATCGGCGCTGGAGTCGATAGCAATCAGCCCCAGCATTTT.

The V call is TRBV14, the J call TRBJ1-5; TRBD1 matches 8 bases. J lost 6 bases, V lost 8 bases, and 12 bases had no gene match. This CDR3 has 15 residues. Germline assignment: CDR1 SGHDN and CDR2 FVKESK. As DNA, the CDR3 is TGTGCCAGCGGAGGACAGGGAGATTATTCTCAGCCCCAGCATTTT. The encoded protein is CASGGQGDYSQPQHF.

The CDR3 nucleotides read TGCGCCAGCGTGACGGCAGGGGGCAATGAGCAGTTCTTC. It codes for CASVTAGGNEQFF. The V call is TRBV10-2, the J call TRBJ2-1; 7 positions agree with TRBD1. Germline assignment: CDR1 WSHSY and CDR2 SAAADI. There are 13 residues in the CDR3. Trimming at V came to 8 bases and at J to 6 bases, leaving 7 bases not matched to a gene.

The rearrangement uses TRBV6-5 and TRBJ2-7; the D gene could be TRBD1 or TRBD2 (5 bases each). Germline V CDR1 and CDR2: MNHEY, SVGAGI. CDR3 length equals 16 residues. Trimming pared 1 base from V and 2 bases from J, leaving 15 bases between. CDR3 in amino acids: CASSYFGSLGAYEQYF. The CDR3 nucleotides are TGTGCCAGCAGTTACTTTGGTTCATTGGGGGCCTACGAGCAGTACTTC.

This clone was seen once. The V gene is TRBV9, the J gene TRBJ1-1, with TRBD1 identical over 7 bases. From germline, CDR1 is SGDLS and CDR2 YYNGEE. CDR3 size: 13 residues. V shed 0 bases, J shed 7 bases, and the junction held 3 bases outside the gene matches. In DNA, the CDR3 is TGTGCCAGCAGCGTAGAACAGGGGCGTGAAGCTTTCTTT. Protein sequence: CASSVEQGREAFF. Based on the CDR3 plus reference TRBV9 and TRBJ1-1, the full variable domain is DSGVTQTPKHLITATGQRVTLRCSPRSGDLSVYWYQQSLDQGLQFLIQYYNGEERAKGNILERFSAQQFPDLHSELNLSSLELGDSALYFCASSVEQGREAFFGQGTRLTVV.

The V gene is TRBV15, the J gene TRBJ2-2; D is unresolved. This CDR3 has 13 amino acids. With 2 bases removed from V and 7 bases from J, the gap between germline ends came to 8 bases. CDR1 and CDR2 from the germline V gene are LNHNV and YYDKDF (reference sequence). This chain's CDR3 is CATSRSSYGELFF. CDR3 nucleotide sequence: TGTGCCACCAGCAGATCGTCATACGGGGAGCTGTTTTTT.

The chain uses TRBV5-6 and TRBJ2-1, with D possibly matching TRBD2 (5 bases). The V end lost 0 bases, the J end lost 8 bases, and 15 bases lay between the germline ends. Per germline, CDR1 SGHDT and CDR2 YYEEEE. The CDR3 has 15 amino acids. CDR3 sequence reads: CASSLVVGTRDEQFF. As DNA, the CDR3 is TGTGCCAGCAGCTTGGTAGTAGGAACGAGGGATGAGCAGTTCTTC.

The CDR3 bases are TGTGCCAGCAGCCAGGACTGGCTACTTAGCTACGAGCAGTACTTC. Residues: CASSQDWLLSYEQYF. The chain employs TRBV7-2 and TRBJ2-7, with D tentatively TRBD2 (5 bases). CDR1 and CDR2 from the germline V gene are SGHTA and FQGNSA. V lost 5 bases, J lost 3 bases, and 17 bases lay in between. CDR3 length: 15 residues.

The V gene is TRBV2, the J gene TRBJ2-7; D remains ambiguous. V lost 2 bases and J lost 4, with 9 bases in between. CDR1 and CDR2 (germline): SNHLY, FYNNEI. The CDR3 covers 13 residues. CDR3 sequence: CASSEKKAYEQYF. In DNA form, the CDR3 reads TGTGCCAGCAGTGAAAAGAAGGCGTACGAGCAGTACTTC.

CDR3 in amino acids: CASSEGAKNIQYF. CDR3 nucleotides: TGCGCCAGCAGCGAGGGGGCCAAAAACATTCAGTACTTC. The chain carries TRBV5-1 and TRBJ2-4; D possibly matches TRBD1 or TRBD2 (5 bases each). The CDR3 has 13 amino acids. Germline CDR1 and CDR2: SGHRS and YFSETQ. Trimming left V 4 bases short and J 1 base short, with 6 bases between.

This rearrangement joins TRBV5-1 to TRBJ2-3; 11 bases align to TRBD2. The germline V gene has CDR1 SGHRS and CDR2 YFSETQ. The V and J ends lost 7 bases and 2 bases, in that order; junction bases with no gene match: 9. This CDR3 region has 16 residues. The CDR3 loop is CASAPLTSGATDTQYF. Written as DNA, the CDR3 is TGCGCCAGCGCCCCCCTGACTAGCGGGGCCACAGATACGCAGTATTTT.

The chain has TRBV7-8 and TRBJ2-2, with 7 bases that match TRBD2. CDR1 and CDR2 from the germline V gene are SGHVS and FQNEAQ. The CDR3 totals 15 residues. The V gene end was trimmed by 0 bases and the J gene end by 5 bases; junction bases not matched to a gene: 3. DNA of the CDR3: TGTGCCAGCAGCTTAGCAGCGGGGAATACCGGGGAGCTGTTTTTT. Protein product: CASSLAAGNTGELFF.

The chain is built from TRBV29-1 and TRBJ2-1; either TRBD1 or TRBD2 may supply D (5 bases each). V was cut by 5 bases and J by 6 bases, with 8 bases left in between. The CDR3 spans 11 residues. CDR1 is SQVTM, CDR2 ANQGSEA, per germline. The CDR3 spells CSVYGANEQFF. The CDR3 DNA sequence: TGCAGCGTTTACGGGGCCAATGAGCAGTTCTTC.

V and J are TRBV5-1 and TRBJ1-1; 12 bases are shared with TRBD1. The CDR3 is 16 residues long. Germline V gene data show CDR1 as SGHRS and CDR2 as YFSETQ. J lost 1 base, V lost 4 bases, and 5 bases had no gene match. This chain's CDR3 is CASSPPGQGANTEAFF. The CDR3 DNA is TGCGCCAGCAGCCCCCCGGGACAGGGGGCGAACACTGAAGCTTTCTTT.

V is TRBV6-6 and J is TRBJ1-2; maybe TRBD1 (5 bases). Germline V lookup: CDR1 MNHNY, CDR2 SVGAGI (reference sequence). Trimming shortened V by 7 bases and J by 4 bases, and 19 bases separated the two germline ends. CDR3 length: 15 residues. The CDR3 coding sequence is TGTGCCAGCAAGACACAGGCAACCCACGCCTATGGCTACACCTTC. It translates to CASKTQATHAYGYTF.

The CDR3 region has the DNA TGTGCCAGCAGCCAAGGGGCCTCTCAGGGGACCCAGTACTTC. Translating it yields CASSQGASQGTQYF. The V and J genes are TRBV7-6 and TRBJ2-5; possibly TRBD1 for D (5 bases). V was pared by 5 bases and J by 7 bases, with 17 bases between. Per germline, CDR1 SGHVS and CDR2 FNYEAQ. This CDR3 is built from 14 residues.

J is TRBJ1-3 and V is TRBV9; D may be TRBD1 (5 bases). Between the trimmed V and J ends, which lost 0 bases and 6 bases, there was a span of 10 bases. Germline loops: CDR1 SGDLS, CDR2 YYNGEE. This CDR3 is built from 14 residues. DNA for the CDR3: TGTGCCAGCAGCGTAGGGGGCGGCACAAACACCATATATTTT. Encoded protein: CASSVGGGTNTIYF.

The rearrangement joins TRBV27 to TRBJ1-6; D remains unclear. The CDR3 sequence is 17 residues long. V shed 1 base and J shed 0 bases, with 10 bases lying between them. CDR1 MNHEY and CDR2 SMNVEV come from the germline V gene (reference sequence). The CDR3 loop is CASSLFHGSSYNSPLHF. The CDR3 region has the DNA TGTGCCAGCAGTTTATTCCACGGGAGCTCCTATAATTCACCCCTCCACTTT.

The V call is TRBV30, the J call TRBJ1-6; D is unresolved. This CDR3 spans 13 amino acids. V lost 3 bases and J lost 8, with 11 bases in between. The germline gives CDR1 GTSNPN, CDR2 SVGIG (reference sequence). In DNA, the CDR3 is TGTGCCTGGAGAAGCCTTCTCTATTCACCCCTCCACTTT. It specifies CAWRSLLYSPLHF. Based on the CDR3 plus reference TRBV30 and TRBJ1-6, the full variable domain is SQTIHQWPATLVQPVGSPLSLECTVEGTSNPNLYWYRQAAGRGLQLLFYSVGIGQISSEVPQNLSASRPQDRQFILSSKKLLLSDSGFYLCAWRSLLYSPLHFGNGTRLTVT.

The gene calls are TRBV21-1 and TRBJ2-7; TRBD1, as called in the table, went unchecked against the DNA. TRBV21-1 counts as a pseudogene. This CDR3 comprises 16 residues. The chain's CDR3 is CASSKKSRDTSYEQYF. The CDR3 bases are TGTGCCAGCAGCAAAAAAAGTAGGGACACGTCCTACGAGCAGTACTTC.

The rearrangement links TRBV6-6 to TRBJ2-1; the D is unclear. This CDR3 is built from 11 residues. Trimming shortened V by 7 bases and J by 7 bases, and 8 bases separated the two germline ends. CDR1 and CDR2 (germline): MNHNY, SVGAGI (reference sequence). CDR3 in DNA: TGTGCCAGCATGTTGAGAAATGAGCAGTTCTTC. It codes for CASMLRNEQFF.

V usage is TRBV19 and J usage is TRBJ2-3; D gene uncertain. There are 14 residues in the CDR3. Trimming took 2 bases from V and 2 from J, leaving 8 bases between them. The germline CDR1 and CDR2 sequences are LNHDA and SQIVND (reference sequence). CDR3 coding DNA: TGTGCCAGTAGTATAACTGGCTTCACAGATACGCAGTATTTT. The encoded protein is CASSITGFTDTQYF. The variable domain in full, with the rest retrieved from reference TRBV19 and TRBJ2-3, is DGGITQSPKYLFRKEGQNVTLSCEQNLNHDAMYWYRQDPGQGLRLIYYSQIVNDFQKGDIAEGYSVSREKKESFPLTVTSAQKNPTAFYLCASSITGFTDTQYFGPGTRLTVL.

The chain links TRBV30 to TRBJ1-2; 9 nucleotides align to TRBD1. The CDR3 contains 14 residues. CDR1 GTSNPN and CDR2 SVGIG come from the germline V gene (reference sequence). V trimming: 3 bases; J trimming: 2 bases; junction bases outside the gene matches: 4. In nucleotides, the CDR3 is TGTGCCTGGAGGGACAGGGGAGGAAACTATGGCTACACCTTC. The encoded protein is CAWRDRGGNYGYTF.

The table lists this clone with a few counts. V gene TRBV19 combines with J gene TRBJ1-5; D uncertain. The CDR3 contains 13 residues. The germline CDR1 and CDR2 sequences are LNHDA and SQIVND (reference sequence). Between the trimmed V and J ends, which lost 7 bases and 5 bases, there was a span of 12 bases. The CDR3 protein is CASKVPGDQPQHF. CDR3 DNA: TGTGCCAGTAAGGTCCCAGGAGATCAGCCCCAGCATTTT.

This chain joins TRBV6-1 and TRBJ2-6; unclear D gene. V lost 3 bases and J lost 2, with 2 bases in between. The CDR3 has 13 residues. CDR1 is MNHNS and CDR2 is SASEGT in the germline V gene. Here the CDR3 DNA reads TGTGCCAGCAGTGACCCTGGGGCCAACGTCCTGACTTTC. Encoded protein: CASSDPGANVLTF.

This chain uses TRBV10-3 with TRBJ2-7, with 10 bases identical to TRBD1. Germline CDR1 reads ENHRY; CDR2 reads SYGVKD. This CDR3 region has 14 residues. V was pared by 3 bases and J by 4 bases, with 3 bases of the junction left unmatched. The CDR3 here is CAISDPGQGYEQYF. CDR3 bases: TGTGCCATCAGTGACCCGGGACAGGGGTACGAGCAGTACTTC.

The J gene is TRBJ1-2, the V gene TRBV6-4; D is undetermined. This CDR3 is 15 amino acids long. Germline CDR1 is MRHNA and CDR2 is SNTAGT. V was cut by 2 bases and J by 3 bases, with 13 bases left in between. The CDR3 loop reads CASSDPERIYYGYTF. In nucleotides, the CDR3 is TGTGCCAGCAGTGACCCGGAAAGGATTTACTATGGCTACACCTTC.

The chain joins TRBV11-3 to TRBJ2-5; D tentatively fits TRBD1 or TRBD2 (6 bases each). This CDR3 region has 15 residues. CDR1 is SGHNT, CDR2 YENEEA, per germline. The ends were cut back, 3 bases at V and 2 bases at J, with 13 bases in the middle. CDR3 in DNA: TGTGCCAGCAGCTTGGGGGGCCTGGGACAAGAGACCCAGTACTTC. Protein: CASSLGGLGQETQYF. The full variable domain, in which reference TRBV11-3 and TRBJ2-5 provide the parts outside the CDR3, is EAGVVQSPRYKIIEKKQPVAFWCNPISGHNTLYWYLQNLGQGPELLIRYENEEAVDDSQLPKDRFSAERLKGVDSTLKIQPAELGDSAVYLCASSLGGLGQETQYFGPGTRLLVL.

This clone is a singleton in its sample. The V call is TRBV5-1, the J call TRBJ2-3; D unresolved. Germline-derived CDR1 and CDR2 are SGHRS and YFSETQ. V gave up 2 bases and J gave up 5 bases, with 12 bases separating them. This CDR3 spans 14 amino acids. The DNA for the CDR3 is TGCGCCAGCAGCTTAGTTGGGTTCGTAGATACGCAGTATTTT. Translated, it gives CASSLVGFVDTQYF.

The chain links TRBV6-1 to TRBJ1-6; D is unresolved. V was trimmed by 4 bases and J by 8 bases, leaving 15 bases between them. The germline CDR1 and CDR2 sequences are MNHNS and SASEGT. The CDR3 length is 15 residues. CDR3 nucleotide sequence: TGTGCCAGCAGTGCGGAAGGGTCCATTTATTCACCCCTCCACTTT. Protein sequence: CASSAEGSIYSPLHF.